This passage covers 31 T cell receptor beta chains from one sample sequenced in a study of blood T cell repertoires in COVID-19. Clones were sequenced by immunoSEQ multiplex PCR, and TCRdb holds only the in-frame ones, with some missing. This table has about 80,000 clones, approximately 89% appearing once. The sample consisted of peripheral blood. The receptors come from a woman at least 80 years old with acute or convalescent COVID-19.

V gene TRBV10-3 combines with J gene TRBJ2-3, with TRBD1 as a possible D gene (6 bases). The V end lost 6 bases, the J end lost 2 bases, and 9 bases lay between the germline ends. CDR1 ENHRY and CDR2 SYGVKD come from the germline V gene. The CDR3 runs to 13 residues. CDR3: CAIRGGNTDTQYF. The DNA for the CDR3 is TGTGCCATCAGAGGGGGTAACACAGATACGCAGTATTTT.

V and J are TRBV18 and TRBJ1-5, with D maybe TRBD1 (5 bases). CDR1 KGHSH and CDR2 LQKENI come from the germline V gene. The CDR3 has 13 amino acids. V lost 3 bases, J lost 5 bases, and 8 bases lay in between. CDR3 nucleotides: TGTGCCAGCTCACCTTGGGGCGATCAGCCCCAGCATTTT. Its translation: CASSPWGDQPQHF.

This sequence joins TRBV27 and TRBJ1-1; 7 positions match TRBD1. The germline V gene has CDR1 MNHEY and CDR2 SMNVEV (reference sequence). The CDR3 runs to 14 residues. V lost 5 bases and J lost 1; bases outside the gene matches: 4. The CDR3 reads CASSPRQGNTEAFF. The CDR3 DNA follows: TGTGCCAGCAGTCCCCGACAGGGGAACACTGAAGCTTTCTTT.

The chain has TRBV7-9 and TRBJ1-5; 8 positions agree with TRBD1. With V trimmed by 4 bases and J by 3 bases, 2 bases remained unmatched. Germline CDR1 reads SEHNR; CDR2 reads FQNEAQ (reference sequence). The CDR3 length is 14 residues. CDR3 sequence (DNA): TGTGCCAGCAGCTCGACAGGGGCCAATCAGCCCCAGCATTTT. This codes for CASSSTGANQPQHF. The full variable domain, with the rest looked up from reference TRBV7-9 and TRBJ1-5, is DTGVSQNPRHKITKRGQNVTFRCDPISEHNRLYWYRQTLGQGPEFLTYFQNEAQLEKSRLLSDRFSAERPKGSFSTLEIQRTEQGDSAMYLCASSSTGANQPQHFGDGTRLSIL.

The table lists this clone with a count of one. The chain combines TRBV5-1 with TRBJ1-2; 8 bases map to TRBD1. The CDR3 loop spans 15 amino acids. Trimming removed 2 bases from V and 5 bases from J; junction bases left unmatched: 8. Germline V lookup: CDR1 SGHRS, CDR2 YFSETQ. CDR3 sequence reads: CASSLGQGKGYGYTF. The DNA of the CDR3 is TGCGCCAGCAGCTTAGGACAGGGAAAAGGATATGGCTACACCTTC.

The genes are TRBV10-2 and TRBJ2-3; 8 nucleotides align to TRBD2. Germline CDR1 and CDR2: WSHSY and SAAADI. The CDR3 is 16 residues long. The V gene end was trimmed by 11 bases and the J gene end by 6 bases; junction bases not matched to a gene: 19. The CDR3 DNA is TGCGCCTCTGTCGGGGGCTATGGCGGGAGGCAGGATACGCAGTATTTT. Its translation: CASVGGYGGRQDTQYF.

V and J are TRBV7-2 and TRBJ2-3; possibly TRBD1 for D (5 bases). The CDR3 contains 15 residues. V lost 2 bases to trimming and J lost 2 bases, with 11 bases between them. Germline CDR1 reads SGHTA; CDR2 reads FQGNSA. The CDR3 DNA sequence: TGTGCCAGCAGCTTAAGTAGCAGGGCCACAGATACGCAGTATTTT. Translation: CASSLSSRATDTQYF.

V and J are TRBV5-1 and TRBJ2-1; a possible D gene is TRBD2 (6 bases). V shed 4 bases and J shed 7 bases, with 15 bases lying between them. Germline CDR1 SGHRS, CDR2 YFSETQ. This CDR3 has 14 amino acids. The CDR3 here is CASSRRDFPNEQFF. The DNA of the CDR3 is TGCGCCAGCAGCCGGCGGGACTTCCCAAATGAGCAGTTCTTC.

The chain employs TRBV9 and TRBJ2-1; 9 positions agree with TRBD2. CDR1 is SGDLS and CDR2 is YYNGEE in the germline V gene. V shed 4 bases, J shed 5 bases, and the junction held 13 bases outside the gene matches. This CDR3 is 17 amino acids long. The DNA for the CDR3 is TGTGCCAGCAGCAGAGGGGCAGCGGGAGGTCCTAACAATGAGCAGTTCTTC. As protein: CASSRGAAGGPNNEQFF.

This rearrangement joins TRBV4-3 to TRBJ2-7; D might be TRBD2 (5 bases). CDR1 is LGHNA, CDR2 YSLEER, per germline. There are 15 residues in the CDR3. Trimming left V 6 bases short and J 1 base short, with 16 bases between. CDR3 loop: CASRHFGRESYEQYF. The CDR3 bases are TGCGCCAGCAGGCACTTTGGTAGGGAGTCCTACGAGCAGTACTTC.

This clone was seen a handful of times. The rearrangement joins TRBV5-1 to TRBJ1-2, with no clear D. V shed 3 bases and J shed 6 bases, with 6 bases lying between them. This CDR3 comprises 11 residues. The germline gives CDR1 SGHRS, CDR2 YFSETQ. The CDR3, as DNA: TGCGCCAGCAGCTCCGGGGATGGCTACACCTTC. It translates to CASSSGDGYTF.

The chain joins TRBV19 to TRBJ2-7, with 8 positions matching TRBD1. The CDR3 spans 13 residues. V lost 5 bases, J lost 6 bases, and 6 bases stayed unmatched. CDR1 is LNHDA, CDR2 SQIVND, per germline (reference sequence). The CDR3, as DNA: TGTGCCAGTAGTGAGCAGGGGGCTCTCGAGCAGTACTTC. Its translation: CASSEQGALEQYF.

The J gene is TRBJ1-1, the V gene TRBV5-6; no definite D call. The CDR3 contains 15 residues. Germline-derived CDR1 and CDR2 are SGHDT and YYEEEE. Trimming left V 2 bases short and J 3 bases short, with 14 bases between. CDR3 in amino acids: CASSFLSGGYTEAFF. Here the CDR3 DNA reads TGTGCCAGCAGCTTCCTTAGCGGTGGGTACACTGAAGCTTTCTTT.

This chain connects TRBV15 to TRBJ1-2, with 8 bases matching TRBD1. CDR1 and CDR2 from the germline V gene are LNHNV and YYDKDF (reference sequence). After removal of 4 bases from V and 12 bases from J, the junction contained 7 bases not matched to a gene. The CDR3 has 12 residues. CDR3 sequence reads: CATSNTTGAHTF. CDR3 nucleotides: TGTGCCACCAGCAATACGACAGGGGCCCACACCTTC.

This CDR3 reads CASLSGHNEQFF. CDR3 DNA sequence: TGTGCCAGCCTAAGCGGCCACAATGAGCAGTTCTTC. The chain carries TRBV12-3 or TRBV12-4 and TRBJ2-1; possibly TRBD2 for D (5 bases). The CDR3 consists of 12 residues. The V and J ends lost 8 bases and 5 bases respectively, with 10 bases between them.

The CDR3 DNA sequence: TGTGCCAGCAGCGTATTTGACGGCCCGGGTTTGGAGACCCAGTACTTC. Translating it yields CASSVFDGPGLETQYF. J is TRBJ2-5 and V is TRBV9; no definite D call. The germline V and J ends were trimmed by 1 base and 5 bases, with 18 bases remaining between them. Germline values: CDR1 SGDLS, CDR2 YYNGEE. The CDR3 has 16 amino acids.

This clone has a single count. V usage is TRBV14 and J usage is TRBJ1-1; 7 positions agree with TRBD1. Germline V lookup: CDR1 SGHDN, CDR2 FVKESK. This CDR3 has 14 amino acids. The V gene end was trimmed by 4 bases and the J gene end by 3 bases; junction bases not matched to a gene: 5. DNA of the CDR3: TGTGCCAGCAGCCCCAGGGGGTTGTACACTGAAGCTTTCTTT. Protein product: CASSPRGLYTEAFF.

The V gene is TRBV7-8, the J gene TRBJ1-1; D perhaps matches TRBD1 (5 bases). Looked up from germline, CDR1 is SGHVS and CDR2 is FQNEAQ. Trimming removed 5 bases at V and 1 base at J, with 14 bases between. This CDR3 has 15 amino acids. The CDR3 sequence is CASSATATKNTEAFF. In DNA, the CDR3 is TGTGCCAGCAGCGCGACAGCAACTAAGAACACTGAAGCTTTCTTT.

The J gene is TRBJ2-1, the V gene TRBV7-9, with 9 nucleotides matching TRBD2. Germline lookup yields CDR1 SEHNR and CDR2 FQNEAQ (reference sequence). The V segment lost 2 bases and the J segment 8 bases; nucleotides outside the gene matches: 7. This CDR3 region has 15 residues. The CDR3, as DNA: TGTGCCAGCAGCTTACTCGGGACTAGCAAGCATGAGCAGTTCTTC. It specifies CASSLLGTSKHEQFF.

This clone was found once. The chain recombines TRBV6-7 with TRBJ1-1; 9 bases fit TRBD1. TRBV6-7 is reported as an ORF; its role is uncertain. The J segment lost 4 bases and the V segment lost 5 bases, leaving 17 bases of the junction unmatched. The CDR3 covers 18 residues. The CDR3 here is CASSLYRGLLESSTEAFF. CDR3 nucleotide sequence: TGTGCCAGCAGTCTCTACAGGGGGCTTCTGGAGTCGAGCACTGAAGCTTTCTTT.

This chain joins TRBV9 and TRBJ2-3; possible D gene TRBD2, 6 bases. The germline V gene encodes CDR1 SGDLS and CDR2 YYNGEE. The CDR3 spans 16 residues. V was shortened by 4 bases and J by 3 bases, with 18 bases between the two germline ends. CDR3 sequence (DNA): TGTGCCAGCAGCCAAGATGCGGCGGGGCTTACAGATACGCAGTATTTT. Protein: CASSQDAAGLTDTQYF. Together with reference TRBV9 and TRBJ2-3, the CDR3 gives the full variable domain: DSGVTQTPKHLITATGQRVTLRCSPRSGDLSVYWYQQSLDQGLQFLIQYYNGEERAKGNILERFSAQQFPDLHSELNLSSLELGDSALYFCASSQDAAGLTDTQYFGPGTRLTVL.

This clone appeared a few times. The chain combines TRBV7-6 with TRBJ1-2, with D unresolved. Germline-derived CDR1 and CDR2 are SGHVS and FNYEAQ. The germline V and J ends were trimmed by 0 bases and 2 bases, with 10 bases remaining between them. CDR3 length: 15 residues. This CDR3 reads CASSLAEGENYGYTF. CDR3 DNA: TGTGCCAGCAGCTTAGCGGAAGGAGAGAACTATGGCTACACCTTC.

The chain couples TRBV9 to TRBJ1-6, with D possibly matching TRBD1 (5 bases). V dropped 0 bases and J dropped 11 bases, with 15 bases sitting between them. The germline CDR1 and CDR2 sequences are SGDLS and YYNGEE. This CDR3 comprises 15 residues. CDR3 nucleotides: TGTGCCAGCAGCGTAGGGGAGGGGCCGACGGCACCCCTCCACTTT. The encoded protein is CASSVGEGPTAPLHF.

This clone turned up a few times. The chain joins TRBV7-3 to TRBJ2-3; TRBD1 is a possible D gene (6 bases). The CDR3 loop spans 14 amino acids. V shed 3 bases and J shed 2 bases, with 9 bases lying between them. CDR1 SGHTA and CDR2 FQGTGA come from the germline V gene. CDR3 loop: CASSFDRFTDTQYF. CDR3 in DNA: TGTGCCAGCAGCTTCGACAGGTTCACAGATACGCAGTATTTT.

The gene calls are TRBV2 and TRBJ1-4; D gene ambiguous. CDR1 SNHLY and CDR2 FYNNEI come from the germline V gene. Trimming cost V 2 bases and J 4 bases, with 8 bases left between them. The CDR3 has 14 residues. The CDR3 bases are TGTGCCAGCAGTGAAATGACTAATAATGAAAAACTGTTTTTT. Translating gives CASSEMTNNEKLFF. Full variable domain (missing parts from reference TRBV2 and TRBJ1-4): EPEVTQTPSHQVTQMGQEVILRCVPISNHLYFYWYRQILGQKVEFLVSFYNNEISEKSEIFDDQFSVERPDGSNFTLKIRSTKLEDSAMYFCASSEMTNNEKLFFGSGTQLSVL.

The chain couples TRBV7-9 to TRBJ2-7, with a tentative D call TRBD1 (5 bases). Germline CDR1 reads SEHNR; CDR2 reads FQNEAQ (reference sequence). V was clipped by 3 bases and J by 3 bases, with 6 bases between them. The CDR3 has 12 amino acids. CDR3 amino acids: CASSFDSYEQYF. The CDR3 DNA follows: TGTGCCAGCAGCTTCGACAGCTACGAGCAGTACTTC.

This clone was seen only a few times. The chain has TRBV6-2 or TRBV6-3 and TRBJ2-1, with 10 bases lining up with TRBD2. The V gene end was trimmed by 2 bases and the J gene end by 2 bases; junction bases not matched to a gene: 6. The germline V gene encodes CDR1 MNHEY and CDR2 SVGEGT. This CDR3 has 17 amino acids. CDR3 amino acids: CASSYTLAGGTYNEQFF. The CDR3 DNA sequence: TGTGCCAGCAGTTACACCTTAGCGGGGGGCACCTACAATGAGCAGTTCTTC.

The genes are TRBV6-6 and TRBJ1-2, with 9 bases lining up with TRBD1. This CDR3 region has 14 residues. V trimming: 5 bases; J trimming: 7 bases; junction bases outside the gene matches: 8. The germline gives CDR1 MNHNY, CDR2 SVGAGI (reference sequence). The CDR3 nucleotides are TGTGCCAGCAGTGGTCGGACAGGGGATATTGGCTACACCTTC. This sequence encodes CASSGRTGDIGYTF.

The rearrangement uses TRBV5-1 and TRBJ2-5; tentative D call: TRBD1 (6 bases). Germline assignment: CDR1 SGHRS and CDR2 YFSETQ. The V and J ends lost 0 bases and 2 bases respectively, with 14 bases between them. The CDR3 has 16 amino acids. The CDR3 nucleotides read TGCGCCAGCAGCTTGGTGGGGGCGGGCTTACAAGAGACCCAGTACTTC. It translates to CASSLVGAGLQETQYF.

The J gene is TRBJ1-1, the V gene TRBV2; D not resolved. The CDR3 sequence is 13 residues long. Germline lookup yields CDR1 SNHLY and CDR2 FYNNEI. Trimming removed 1 base at V and 0 bases at J, with 3 bases between. The DNA of the CDR3 is TGTGCCAGCAGTGAAGTCATGAACACTGAAGCTTTCTTT. This sequence encodes CASSEVMNTEAFF. The full variable domain, in which reference TRBV2 and TRBJ1-1 provide the parts outside the CDR3, is EPEVTQTPSHQVTQMGQEVILRCVPISNHLYFYWYRQILGQKVEFLVSFYNNEISEKSEIFDDQFSVERPDGSNFTLKIRSTKLEDSAMYFCASSEVMNTEAFFGQGTRLTVV.

This sequence joins TRBV19 and TRBJ1-5; D unresolved. Germline CDR1 LNHDA, CDR2 SQIVND (reference sequence). The CDR3 runs 13 residues. V was clipped by 7 bases and J by 8 bases, with 15 bases between them. CDR3 protein: CASKTWATEPQHF. CDR3 bases: TGTGCCAGTAAAACATGGGCTACAGAGCCCCAGCATTTT.